This TCR beta chain was profiled in a study of T cell changes during pregnancy in multiple sclerosis. The repertoire was sequenced with immunoSEQ multiplex PCR; TCRdb's copy has only in-frame clones and lacks some. The data show 85,000 to 100,000 clones, about 92% seen once. Trimming cost V 3 bases and J 1 base, with 7 bases left between them. The CDR3 has 13 residues. CDR1 and CDR2 from the germline V gene are KGHSH and LQKENI. The source material was peripheral blood, sampled in the first trimester of pregnancy. This chain connects TRBV18 to TRBJ2-7; D is perhaps TRBD1 (5 bases). The sequence was collected from a female donor with multiple sclerosis, enrolled in a pregnancy study. The CDR3 loop reads CASSPQGSYEQYF. The CDR3 region has the DNA TGTGCCAGCTCACCCCAGGGTTCCTACGAGCAGTACTTC.